This TCR beta chain comes out of a study of shared clonotypes between healthy human individuals. V lost 1 base to trimming and J lost 0 bases, with 10 bases between them. The CDR3 is 16 residues long. Germline V CDR1 and CDR2: LGHNA, YNFKEQ. Libraries were prepared by immunoSEQ multiplex PCR; TCRdb keeps only in-frame clonotypes and omits some of them. The sample carries 98,000 or so clones, under 70% recorded once. CD8 memory merged CD45RO+ cells and CCR7-negative CD45RA+ TemRA cells into one population. The receptor was isolated from a woman younger than 45 in good health. This chain connects TRBV4-2 to TRBJ2-1; D call uncertain. Source material: memory CD8+ T cells sorted from blood. Noted subset: CD45RO+ cells pooled with CCR7-negative TemRA cells. CDR3 protein: CASSQVRAPSYNEQFF. CDR3 in DNA: TGTGCCAGCAGCCAAGTCCGCGCCCCCTCCTACAATGAGCAGTTCTTC.